A selection of T cell receptor beta chains follows, all from one sample in a study of blood T cell repertoires in COVID-19. The method was immunoSEQ multiplex PCR; TCRdb's version includes in-frame clones alone and lacks a portion of them. The table lists 65,000 to 85,000 clones, about 78% of them singletons. The sample was peripheral blood. The origin of the receptors is a human donor in a cohort sampled during active COVID-19. CDR3s include the opening cysteine and the closing phenylalanine or tryptophan. Fields, in order: CDR3 protein, V gene, J gene.

CDR3aa: CASSASQGTGGNTIYF; v_gene: TRBV5-4; j_gene: TRBJ1-3
CDR3aa: CASSDSGTVNTGELFF; v_gene: TRBV11-2; j_gene: TRBJ2-2
CDR3aa: CASSAPGPDTQYF; v_gene: TRBV6-2/TRBV6-3; j_gene: TRBJ2-3
CDR3aa: CASSLGLGATYEQYF; v_gene: TRBV7-2; j_gene: TRBJ2-7
CDR3aa: CASSGDYTEAFF; v_gene: TRBV9; j_gene: TRBJ1-1
CDR3aa: CASSQEGPGTGSEKLFF; v_gene: TRBV4-3; j_gene: TRBJ1-4
CDR3aa: CASSSGGEGQPQHF; v_gene: TRBV5-1; j_gene: TRBJ1-5
CDR3aa: CASSPDRGSNSPLHF; v_gene: TRBV7-9; j_gene: TRBJ1-6
CDR3aa: CASSFQGVPELFF; v_gene: TRBV7-2; j_gene: TRBJ2-2
CDR3aa: CASSYLGGPQYF; v_gene: TRBV5-1; j_gene: TRBJ2-5
CDR3aa: CASSRGRGTEAFF; v_gene: TRBV4-2; j_gene: TRBJ1-1
CDR3aa: CASSIEVDTQYF; v_gene: TRBV11-2; j_gene: TRBJ2-3
CDR3aa: CASSQLAAPYNEQFF; v_gene: TRBV6-5; j_gene: TRBJ2-1
CDR3aa: CAWSVEENQPQHF; v_gene: TRBV30; j_gene: TRBJ1-5
CDR3aa: CASSYTGNSPLHF; v_gene: TRBV6-5; j_gene: TRBJ1-6
CDR3aa: CASSQDTINRERISYEQYF; v_gene: TRBV4-1; j_gene: TRBJ2-7
CDR3aa: CASSLWTGAEGYTF; v_gene: TRBV7-2; j_gene: TRBJ1-2
CDR3aa: CASSSTPTGRKDSPLHF; v_gene: TRBV11-2; j_gene: TRBJ1-6
CDR3aa: CASSQVVGAEETQYF; v_gene: TRBV4-1; j_gene: TRBJ2-5
CDR3aa: CASIGDRAEKLFF; v_gene: TRBV19; j_gene: TRBJ1-4
CDR3aa: CASSSPGARYEQYF; v_gene: TRBV5-1; j_gene: TRBJ2-7
CDR3aa: CASSLKATGGWGTDTQYF; v_gene: TRBV28; j_gene: TRBJ2-3
CDR3aa: CASTTPGLTGYGYTF; v_gene: TRBV7-2; j_gene: TRBJ1-2
CDR3aa: CASSLKAGGSAVYNEQFF; v_gene: TRBV7-2; j_gene: TRBJ2-1
CDR3aa: CASSLGSGQSSYNEQFF; v_gene: TRBV7-3; j_gene: TRBJ2-1
CDR3aa: CATSLGDMDTEAFF; v_gene: TRBV15; j_gene: TRBJ1-1
CDR3aa: CASSVTANTEAFF; v_gene: TRBV5-1; j_gene: TRBJ1-1
CDR3aa: CASSFTGVGEQFF; v_gene: TRBV6-6; j_gene: TRBJ2-1
CDR3aa: CASSPGGARASNEKLFF; v_gene: TRBV11-2; j_gene: TRBJ1-4
CDR3aa: CATRGGAIETQYF; v_gene: TRBV10-2; j_gene: TRBJ2-5
CDR3aa: CASSQAGLGSETQYF; v_gene: TRBV4-1; j_gene: TRBJ2-5
CDR3aa: CASSSGQGFSQPQHF; v_gene: TRBV7-2; j_gene: TRBJ1-5
CDR3aa: CATSDPRLAGGLYTDTQYF; v_gene: TRBV24-1; j_gene: TRBJ2-3
CDR3aa: CASSLIGMTSGTDTQYF; v_gene: TRBV6-2/TRBV6-3; j_gene: TRBJ2-3
CDR3aa: CRGTDSPLHF; v_gene: TRBV20-1; j_gene: TRBJ1-6
CDR3aa: CASSEQGQGSTNEKLFF; v_gene: TRBV10-2; j_gene: TRBJ1-4
CDR3aa: CASSPGQGAQQETQYF; v_gene: TRBV27; j_gene: TRBJ2-5
CDR3aa: CSVTGTDTQYF; v_gene: TRBV29-1; j_gene: TRBJ2-3
CDR3aa: CATGRGTRAADTQYF; v_gene: TRBV24-1; j_gene: TRBJ2-3
CDR3aa: CAWSAGLGQETQYF; v_gene: TRBV30; j_gene: TRBJ2-5
CDR3aa: CASSTGLPYEQYF; v_gene: TRBV6-6; j_gene: TRBJ2-7
CDR3aa: CASSPVLGPLNTIYF; v_gene: TRBV9; j_gene: TRBJ1-3
CDR3aa: CASSQDWGVKLFF; v_gene: TRBV3-1/TRBV3-2; j_gene: TRBJ1-4
CDR3aa: CASNTLPEGSYNEQFF; v_gene: TRBV9; j_gene: TRBJ2-1
CDR3aa: CASSLTGFGQYF; v_gene: TRBV14; j_gene: TRBJ2-7
CDR3aa: CASSYMAGVNYGYTF; v_gene: TRBV6-6; j_gene: TRBJ1-2